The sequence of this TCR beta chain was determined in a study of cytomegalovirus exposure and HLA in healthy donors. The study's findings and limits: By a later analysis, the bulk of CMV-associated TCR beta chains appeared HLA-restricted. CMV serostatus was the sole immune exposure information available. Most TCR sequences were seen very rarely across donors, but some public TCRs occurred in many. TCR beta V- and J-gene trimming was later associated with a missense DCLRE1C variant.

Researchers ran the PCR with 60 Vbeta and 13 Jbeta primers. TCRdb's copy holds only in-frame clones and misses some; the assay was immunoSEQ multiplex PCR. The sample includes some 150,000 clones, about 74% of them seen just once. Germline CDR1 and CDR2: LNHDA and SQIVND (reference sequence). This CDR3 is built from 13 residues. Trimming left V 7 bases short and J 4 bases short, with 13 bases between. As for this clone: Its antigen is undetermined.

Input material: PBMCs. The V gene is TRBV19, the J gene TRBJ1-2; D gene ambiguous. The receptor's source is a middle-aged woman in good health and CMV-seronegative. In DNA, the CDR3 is TGTGCCAGTAAGACCGGGGAAGGCTATGGCTACACCTTC. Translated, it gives CASKTGEGYGYTF. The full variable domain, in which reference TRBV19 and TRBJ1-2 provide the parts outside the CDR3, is DGGITQSPKYLFRKEGQNVTLSCEQNLNHDAMYWYRQDPGQGLRLIYYSQIVNDFQKGDIAEGYSVSREKKESFPLTVTSAQKNPTAFYLCASKTGEGYGYTFGSGTRLTVV.